This TCR beta chain was sequenced for a study of T-cell reconstitution after alpha-beta-depleted transplantation in children. Preparation of the TCRbeta library involved a method that used unique molecular identifiers. TCRdb re-called the PCR reads through MiXCR, storing one row per CDR3 protein. This table holds fewer than 450,000 distinct CDR3 sequences, about 17% found once. Trimming stripped 5 bases from V and 1 base from J, with 15 bases between. The CDR3 spans 17 residues. CDR1 is LNHDA and CDR2 is SQIVND in the germline V gene (reference sequence). The gene calls are TRBV19 and TRBJ1-6, with D possibly being TRBD1 (5 bases). Sequenced material: PBMCs, mostly from graft donor cells, taken 360 days after TCRalphabeta/CD19-depleted stem cell transplant. The TCR was taken from a male patient between 2 and 10 years old who had a stem cell transplant for acute lymphoblastic leukemia, so the T cells may come from the graft donor. The CDR3 protein is CASSVDVWGSYNSPLHF. In nucleotides, the CDR3 is TGTGCCAGTAGTGTGGACGTCTGGGGGTCCTATAATTCACCCCTCCACTTT.